This TCR beta chain comes out of a study of CD8+ T cells in alopecia areata. About the research overall: Treated patients were given 5 to 10 mg oral tofacitinib twice daily. The protocol delivered tofacitinib for 6 to 18 months, then withdrew it for 6 months. Study outcomes and limitations: Higher clonality was seen in lesional scalp than in normal scalp, especially in alopecia totalis/universalis.

Trimming cost V 5 bases and J 1 base, with 11 bases left between them. Germline lookup yields CDR1 MGHRA and CDR2 YSYEKL. This CDR3 is built from 14 residues. PBMCs were stained for CD3, CD4 and CD8, and CD4+ and CD8+ T cells were sorted. As the sequencing template, cDNA was produced by extracting RNA and reverse transcribing it. Produced via immunoSEQ multiplex PCR; TCRdb's table is partial and in-frame only. Here the sample spans fewer than 150,000 clones, roughly three fifths being singletons. Notes on this clone: Its antigen is undetermined.

Sequences were derived from CD4+ T cells sorted from blood, sampled at week 0. The sequence was collected from a human donor with alopecia areata. V gene TRBV4-1 combines with J gene TRBJ1-2; the D is unclear. CDR3 loop: CASSSRDFNYGYTF. CDR3 DNA: TGCGCCAGCAGCTCTAGGGATTTTAACTATGGCTACACCTTC.